A selection of T cell receptor beta chains follows, all from one sample in a study of T cell repertoires in cytomegalovirus infection. No antigen has been assigned to these receptors. TCRdb processed the reads anew with MiXCR; each CDR3 protein has one entry. The table records 230,000 or so distinct CDR3 sequences, 35% to 40% of them present only once. Sequenced here: CD8+ T cells from cultured PBMCs, sampled from culture after CMV antigen stimulation. These TCRs come from a human donor in good health (CMV status not recorded). Some clones in this sample may be carry-over from other donors' samples. Both conserved end residues are part of each CDR3. A D gene is named only where the DNA matches it firmly. Clone size, where shown, is once, few, many, or a class for clones that have expanded.

v_call	clone_size	d_call	j_call	cdr3_nt	cdr3_aa
TRBV7-2	few	.	TRBJ2-7	TGTGCCAGCAGCTTAGTCCCGGGGAACTACGAGCAGTACTTC	CASSLVPGNYEQYF
TRBV7-8	.	TRBD2	TRBJ2-4	TGTGCCAGCAGCTTGTCGTGGGAGGGGCCCCCAAACATTCAGTACTTC	CASSLSWEGPPNIQYF
TRBV27	few	TRBD2	TRBJ2-1	TGTGCCAGCAGCTTCAGCGGGGGTGTCCCCTACAATGAGCAGTTCTTC	CASSFSGGVPYNEQFF
TRBV5-4	.	.	TRBJ2-5	TGTGCCAGCAGCGGGAGGACAGGCCAAGAGACCCAGTACTTC	CASSGRTGQETQYF
TRBV30	.	.	TRBJ2-1	TGTGCCTGGACCCGTGGGGCGCTTAATGAGCAGTTCTTC	CAWTRGALNEQFF
TRBV27	few	.	TRBJ2-1	TGTGCCAGCAGTTCCACGGCATACAATGAGCAGTTCTTC	CASSSTAYNEQFF
TRBV24-1	.	.	TRBJ2-1	TGTGCCACCAGTGATTTGAACACAGACCTTAGCTCCTACAATGAGCAGTTCTTC	CATSDLNTDLSSYNEQFF
TRBV12-3/TRBV12-4	few	TRBD1	TRBJ1-1	TGTGCCAGCAGTCCTACCGGGACAGGGTTT	CASSPTGTGF
TRBV28	.	.	TRBJ2-5	TGTGCCAGCAGTTTAAGGGTGGCTTCCTACCAAGAGACCCAGTACTTC	CASSLRVASYQETQYF
TRBV6-2/TRBV6-3	.	.	TRBJ1-1	TGTGCCAGCAGTGGAATCCGGGCTGAAGCTTTCTTT	CASSGIRAEAFF
TRBV30	.	TRBD1	TRBJ2-7	TGTGCCTGGAGTGTACGAGGGACAGGCACCTACGAGCAGTACTTC	CAWSVRGTGTYEQYF
TRBV7-9	few	.	TRBJ2-5	TGTGCCAGCAACATTATAAATCCTAGCAGATTTTTCCAAGAGACCCAGTACTTC	CASNIINPSRFFQETQYF
TRBV7-6	few	TRBD1	TRBJ2-7	TGTGCCAGCAGCCAACAGGGGTACGAGCAGTACTTC	CASSQQGYEQYF
TRBV27	few	TRBD2	TRBJ2-7	TGTGCCAGCAGTTTCGCTAGCGGGGACTACGAGCAGTACTTC	CASSFASGDYEQYF
TRBV7-6	.	.	TRBJ2-5	TGTGGCAGCAGCTTAAAACTACAAGAGACCCAGTACTTC	CGSSLKLQETQYF
TRBV20-1	once	TRBD2	TRBJ2-7	TGCAGTGCTCCCGGGACTAGCGGGTCCTCCTACGAGCAGTACTTC	CSAPGTSGSSYEQYF
TRBV5-6	once	TRBD2	TRBJ2-1	TGTGCCAGCAGCTGGACTAGCTCTTTAAATGAGCAGTTCTTC	CASSWTSSLNEQFF
TRBV18	.	.	TRBJ2-6	TGTGCCAGCTCACTCTCTGGCGATCCCGGGGCCAACGTCCTGACTTTC	CASSLSGDPGANVLTF
TRBV7-3	many	TRBD1	TRBJ2-1	TGTGCCAGCAGCCTAAAACGGGACAGGGGAACCTACAATGAGCAGTTCTTC	CASSLKRDRGTYNEQFF
TRBV11-2	.	TRBD2	TRBJ2-4	TGTGCCAGCAGGGGGGGGGTCCAAGGGCCGCTTATTCAGTACTTC	CASRGGVQGPLIQYF
TRBV7-9	.	.	TRBJ2-5	TGTGCCAGCAGCTTAAGGGGAAACACCGGGACCGGGACGGAGACCCAGTACTTC	CASSLRGNTGTGTETQYF
TRBV11-1	few	.	TRBJ2-1	TGTGCCAGCAGCCCTCATAGGAGGGAGGATGAGCAGTTCTTC	CASSPHRREDEQFF
TRBV11-2	.	TRBD2	TRBJ2-3	TGTGCCAGCAGCTCAGCGGGGGGGCCGAGGGATACGCAGTATTTT	CASSSAGGPRDTQYF
TRBV7-8	few	.	TRBJ1-4	TGTGCCAGCAGCTTATACCCGGGGCATGAAAAACTGTTTTTT	CASSLYPGHEKLFF
TRBV7-9	.	.	TRBJ1-2	TGTGCCAGCAGCTTATCTATCGGGGAAACCTATGGCTACACCTTC	CASSLSIGETYGYTF
TRBV7-3	.	TRBD1	TRBJ2-3	TGTGCCAGCAGCCCGGACAGGCATACGCAGTATTTT	CASSPDRHTQYF
TRBV7-2	many	TRBD1	TRBJ1-5	TGTGCCAGCAGCTTAGTCGTGGGGGTGGGCAGGGGGCTCGGCAATCAGCCCCAGCATTTT	CASSLVVGVGRGLGNQPQHF
TRBV27	few	TRBD2	TRBJ2-5	TGTGCCAGCAGTCCCTCAGCGGGAGAGGTACAAGAGACCCAGTACTTC	CASSPSAGEVQETQYF
TRBV7-6	.	.	TRBJ2-2	TGTGCCAGCAGGGCTGGGACCATGAACACCGGGGAGCTGTTTTTT	CASRAGTMNTGELFF
TRBV27	few	TRBD2	TRBJ2-7	TGTGCCAGCAGTTTACGGGGGGGGGCAGGGACCTACGAGCAGTACTTC	CASSLRGGAGTYEQYF
TRBV20-1	.	TRBD2	TRBJ2-7	TGCAGTGCTAGCGGGACTAGCGGGAGAAGTTTCTCCTACGAGCAGTACTTC	CSASGTSGRSFSYEQYF
TRBV15	few	.	TRBJ1-1	TGTGCCACCAGCCCCCTAGGTCCCAGGGACGGACAGAACACTGAAGCTTTCTTT	CATSPLGPRDGQNTEAFF
TRBV7-4	.	TRBD2	TRBJ2-1	TGTGCCAGCAGCTCTAGCGGGTTCTCCTACAATGAGCAGTTCTTC	CASSSSGFSYNEQFF
TRBV5-4	.	.	TRBJ2-3	TGTGCCAGCAGCTTGGGCGGGGGCAGAGAAGATACGCAGTATTTT	CASSLGGGREDTQYF
TRBV7-2	many	.	TRBJ2-7	TGTGCCAGCAGGAGACCGGACGGTGGGGACGAGCAGTACTTC	CASRRPDGGDEQYF
TRBV29-1	.	TRBD1	TRBJ1-1	TGCAGCGTCGACACCGGGACAGGGAAAAAGGGTGGGAACACTGAAGCTTTCTTT	CSVDTGTGKKGGNTEAFF
TRBV11-2	.	.	TRBJ1-3	TGTGCCAGCAGCTTAGAGCTCTACAGGGAGGACTCTGGAAACACCATATATTTT	CASSLELYREDSGNTIYF
TRBV12-3/TRBV12-4	.	.	TRBJ2-5	TGTGCCAGCAGTTTTGATCATCAGGGGGGTGAAGAGACCCAGTACTTC	CASSFDHQGGEETQYF
TRBV7-2	few	.	TRBJ2-7	TGTGCCAGCAGCTTTGAGGGGGGCAGGGCTAGCTCCTACGAGCAGTACTTC	CASSFEGGRASSYEQYF
TRBV27	.	.	TRBJ2-7	TGTGCCAGCAGCTTTTCCGGGACTCTCTACGAGCAGTACTTC	CASSFSGTLYEQYF
TRBV6-5	.	TRBD2	TRBJ2-5	TGTGCCAGCAGACCTACTAGCGGGAGGGTTAAGGGAGAGACCCAGTACTTC	CASRPTSGRVKGETQYF
TRBV12-3/TRBV12-4	few	TRBD2	TRBJ2-7	TGTGCCAGCAGTTCCGGGACTAGCGGGATCTACGAGCAGTACTTC	CASSSGTSGIYEQYF
TRBV7-9	.	.	TRBJ1-2	TGTGCCAGCAGTTCTCTGACCTGGGCAGTCGATGGCTACACCTTC	CASSSLTWAVDGYTF
TRBV28	.	TRBD2	TRBJ2-1	TGTGCCAGCAGTTTAGTTGGACTAGCGGGAGCTGGTGAGCAGTTCTTC	CASSLVGLAGAGEQFF
TRBV5-5	.	TRBD1	TRBJ1-5	TGTGCCAGCAGCCGATGGGACAGGGCTACTTCCAATCAGCCCCAGCATTTT	CASSRWDRATSNQPQHF
TRBV19	few	.	TRBJ1-1	TGTGCCAGTAGCATCTACCCTCACGAAGCTTTCTTT	CASSIYPHEAFF
TRBV12-5	.	.	TRBJ1-1	TGTGCTAGTGGTTTTGGGACTGAAGCTTTCTTT	CASGFGTEAFF
TRBV28	.	TRBD2	TRBJ2-1	TGTGCCAGCAGTCGTGGACTAGCGGGGTCTAGCTCCTACAATGAGCAGTTCTTC	CASSRGLAGSSSYNEQFF
TRBV11-2	.	TRBD2	TRBJ2-7	TGTGCCAGCAGCTTAGTCAGCGGGAGGGTTCACGAGCAGTACTTC	CASSLVSGRVHEQYF
TRBV7-9	few	.	TRBJ1-1	TGTGCCAGCAGCTTAACCGAGGGGTCCCGGCAGGAAGCTTTCTTT	CASSLTEGSRQEAFF
TRBV7-3	few	.	TRBJ2-7	TGTGCCAGCAGCTTAATGGGCGGGGTCTCCTACGAGCAGTACTTC	CASSLMGGVSYEQYF
TRBV20-1	few	TRBD2	TRBJ2-1	TGCAGTGCTCCGGGTAGCGGGAACAATGAGCAGTTCTTC	CSAPGSGNNEQFF
TRBV7-4	.	TRBD1	TRBJ2-1	TGTGCCAGCAGCTTAGTGGGACAGGGACCCAATGAGCAGTTCTTC	CASSLVGQGPNEQFF